A selection of T cell receptor beta chains follows, all from one sample in a study of T cells in localized non-small cell lung cancer. Some clones are missing from TCRdb's copy, which holds only in-frame ones; the method was immunoSEQ multiplex PCR. The sample records thousands of clones, approximately 35% being singletons. Material: lung tumor tissue, obtained before any cancer treatment. Receptors were obtained from a male donor older than 55 with stage III lung adenocarcinoma. Both conserved end residues are part of each CDR3. Each record gives: clone size, V gene, J gene, D gene, CDR3 protein, CDR3 DNA. D genes are given only for firm matches. Not all rows give a size; the values are once, few, many and, for expanded clones, a class.

>few|TRBV7-1|TRBJ2-6|.
CASSYGFGANVLTF
TGTGCCAGCAGTTACGGGTTTGGGGCCAACGTCCTGACTTTC
>few|TRBV30|TRBJ2-4|TRBD1
CAWSAPQGEDVKNIQYF
TGTGCCTGGAGCGCCCCTCAGGGGGAAGATGTCAAAAACATTCAGTACTTC
>.|TRBV5-1|TRBJ2-1|.
CASSPGLSYNEQFF
TGCGCCAGCAGCCCGGGATTATCCTACAATGAGCAGTTCTTC
>.|TRBV19|TRBJ2-4|TRBD1
CASSETGNNPKNIQYF
TGTGCCAGTAGTGAGACAGGGAATAATCCCAAAAACATTCAGTACTTC
>few|TRBV6-8|TRBJ2-5|TRBD1
CAIRGTGETQYF
TGTGCCATCAGGGGGACGGGGGAGACCCAGTACTTC
>.|TRBV11-3|TRBJ1-1|.
CASSASTGFAEAFF
TGTGCCAGCAGCGCTAGTACAGGGTTCGCTGAAGCTTTCTTT
>.|TRBV28|TRBJ1-2|.
CASSVETGFYGYTF
TGTGCCAGCAGTGTAGAAACAGGGTTCTATGGCTACACCTTC
>.|TRBV6-8|TRBJ2-4|.
CASSNRDPIAKNIQYF
TGTGCCAGCAGTAACAGAGACCCCATAGCCAAAAACATTCAGTACTTC
>.|TRBV28|TRBJ2-5|TRBD1
CASQTGNQETQYF
TGTGCCAGCCAGACAGGGAACCAAGAGACCCAGTACTTC
>few|TRBV28|TRBJ2-6|.
CASSFAGPGANVLTF
TGTGCCAGCAGTTTCGCGGGGCCCGGGGCCAACGTCCTGACTTTC
>.|TRBV15|TRBJ2-7|.
CATSREVGRTYEQYF
TGTGCCACCAGCAGAGAGGTGGGCAGGACCTACGAGCAGTACTTC
>.|TRBV18|TRBJ1-1|.
CASSPTGPTEAFF
TGTGCCAGCTCACCGACAGGACCCACTGAAGCTTTCTTT
>few|TRBV11-3|TRBJ2-1|.
CASSLDLSLYNEQFF
TGTGCCAGCAGCTTAGACCTATCCCTCTACAATGAGCAGTTCTTC
>few|TRBV19|TRBJ1-2|TRBD1
CASSRTGDYGYTF
TGTGCCAGTAGTAGGACAGGGGACTATGGCTACACCTTC
>.|TRBV5-1|TRBJ1-1|.
CASSLLPAGPGTEAFF
TGCGCCAGCAGCTTGTTGCCCGCAGGGCCCGGCACTGAAGCTTTCTTT
>few|TRBV6-8|TRBJ1-3|.
CASGTRASGNTIYF
TGTGCCAGCGGGACTCGAGCCTCTGGAAACACCATATATTTT